In this sample, the clone carrying this TCR beta chain turned up once. Its antigen is currently unknown. The PCR had 60 Vbeta and 13 Jbeta primers. Only in-frame clones appear in the TCRdb table, and some are missing; sequencing was by immunoSEQ multiplex PCR. The repertoire consists of approximately 110,000 clones, with about three quarters occurring once and the leading ten covering around 5.3%. This sample stems from a study of cytomegalovirus exposure and HLA in healthy donors. Study results and caveats: Rarity marked most TCR sequences, yet some public TCRs occurred in many donors.

The CDR3 consists of 16 residues. Germline CDR1 is KGHSH and CDR2 is LQKENI. The J segment lost 1 base and the V segment lost 3 bases, leaving 6 bases of the junction unmatched. The sequenced sample consisted of PBMCs. This sequence joins TRBV18 and TRBJ1-5; 7 nucleotides align to TRBD1. The clonotype comes from a male donor in good health and CMV-seronegative. The CDR3 DNA reads as TGTGCCAGCTCACCCCAGGGACAGCGCAGCAATCAGCCCCAGCATTTT. It encodes CASSPQGQRSNQPQHF.